This is a list of T cell receptor beta chains from one sample in a study of PD-1 blockade in classical Hodgkin lymphoma. Only in-frame clones appear in the TCRdb table, and some are missing; sequencing was by immunoSEQ multiplex PCR. The table includes approximately 80,000 clones, around 86% detected once. Here the sequenced sample was peripheral blood mononuclear cells (PBMCs), taken at baseline. The receptors were sampled from a human donor with classical Hodgkin lymphoma. Each CDR3 is given with its conserved first and last residue. D genes are given only for firm matches. Some rows mark clone size as missing; the rest say once, few, many or name a class of expanded clone.

size: NA
V: TRBV7-2
J: TRBJ1-2
D: NA
CDR3: CASRDTGFGGYTF
DNA: TGTGCCAGCAGGGACACAGGGTTCGGTGGCTACACCTTC

size: NA
V: TRBV28
J: TRBJ2-7
D: NA
CDR3: CASSTLGDDEQYF
DNA: TGTGCCAGCAGCACCCTAGGGGATGACGAGCAGTACTTC

size: NA
V: TRBV7-8
J: TRBJ1-2
D: NA
CDR3: CASSLGGYGYTF
DNA: TGTGCCAGCAGCTTAGGAGGTTATGGCTACACCTTC

size: NA
V: TRBV5-8
J: TRBJ2-2
D: TRBD1
CDR3: CASSGQGAGELFF
DNA: TGTGCCAGCAGCGGACAGGGGGCCGGGGAGCTGTTTTTT

size: NA
V: TRBV6-5
J: TRBJ2-7
D: NA
CDR3: CASRAGDIYEQYF
DNA: TGTGCCAGCAGGGCCGGGGATATTTACGAGCAGTACTTC

size: NA
V: TRBV29-1
J: TRBJ2-7
D: TRBD1
CDR3: CSVEVRAGGVEQYF
DNA: TGCAGCGTTGAAGTACGTGCAGGGGGCGTCGAGCAGTACTTC

size: NA
V: TRBV5-4
J: TRBJ2-3
D: TRBD2
CDR3: CASSLGSSGRSTDTQYF
DNA: TGTGCCAGCAGCTTGGGCTCTAGCGGGAGGTCAACAGATACGCAGTATTTT

size: once
V: TRBV5-4
J: TRBJ2-7
D: NA
CDR3: CASAAGTVSYEQYF
DNA: TGTGCCAGCGCGGCCGGGACGGTCTCCTACGAGCAGTACTTC

size: NA
V: TRBV5-1
J: TRBJ2-3
D: TRBD2
CDR3: CASSLSGRGTDTQYF
DNA: TGCGCCAGCAGCTTAAGCGGGAGAGGCACAGATACGCAGTATTTT

size: NA
V: TRBV4-1
J: TRBJ1-5
D: TRBD1
CDR3: CASSQREDREGMDQPQHF
DNA: TGCGCCAGCAGCCAAAGAGAGGACAGGGAGGGAATGGATCAGCCCCAGCATTTT

size: NA
V: TRBV7-2
J: TRBJ2-7
D: NA
CDR3: CASSVIFGTTYEQYF
DNA: TGTGCCAGCAGCGTAATTTTCGGAACAACCTACGAGCAGTACTTC

size: NA
V: TRBV7-2
J: TRBJ1-1
D: NA
CDR3: CASSSGWGTEAFF
DNA: TGTGCCAGCAGCTCCGGATGGGGCACTGAAGCTTTCTTT

size: NA
V: TRBV7-2
J: TRBJ2-7
D: TRBD2
CDR3: CASSSRKGGSSYEQYF
DNA: TGTGCCAGCAGTTCACGTAAGGGCGGGAGCTCCTACGAGCAGTACTTC

size: NA
V: TRBV6-6
J: TRBJ2-5
D: NA
CDR3: CASSTLETQYF
DNA: TGTGCCAGCAGTACACTGGAGACCCAGTACTTC

size: NA
V: TRBV19
J: TRBJ2-1
D: TRBD2
CDR3: CASSWGTSGYNEQFF
DNA: TGTGCCAGTAGTTGGGGGACTAGCGGCTACAATGAGCAGTTCTTC

size: NA
V: TRBV7-9
J: TRBJ1-4
D: NA
CDR3: CASSLNALGQHNEKLFF
DNA: TGTGCCAGCAGCTTAAACGCTCTGGGGCAGCATAATGAAAAACTGTTTTTT

size: NA
V: TRBV7-2
J: TRBJ2-4
D: TRBD1
CDR3: CASSPQGALAKNIQYF
DNA: TGTGCCAGCAGCCCCCAGGGGGCCTTAGCCAAAAACATTCAGTACTTC

size: NA
V: TRBV27
J: TRBJ2-5
D: NA
CDR3: CASSAQGRGTQYF
DNA: TGTGCCAGCAGCGCACAGGGCCGGGGGACCCAGTACTTC

size: NA
V: TRBV18
J: TRBJ1-1
D: NA
CDR3: CASSPGQNMDAFF
DNA: TGTGCCAGCTCACCGGGTCAGAACATGGACGCTTTCTTT

size: NA
V: TRBV19
J: TRBJ2-1
D: TRBD2
CDR3: CASSILAGVPDEQFF
DNA: TGTGCCAGTAGTATTTTAGCGGGAGTTCCTGATGAGCAGTTCTTC

size: NA
V: TRBV29-1
J: TRBJ2-7
D: TRBD1
CDR3: CSAVGPIQGFSYEQYF
DNA: TGCAGCGCTGTCGGGCCAATACAGGGGTTTTCCTACGAGCAGTACTTC

size: NA
V: TRBV2
J: TRBJ2-7
D: TRBD1
CDR3: CASSKTGVGEQYF
DNA: TGTGCCAGCAGCAAGACAGGGGTGGGGGAGCAGTACTTC

size: NA
V: TRBV28
J: TRBJ2-7
D: NA
CDR3: CASSLLGREGDEQYF
DNA: TGTGCCAGCAGTTTATTAGGCAGGGAAGGCGACGAGCAGTACTTC

size: NA
V: TRBV28
J: TRBJ2-7
D: TRBD1
CDR3: CASSLTRTGHEQYF
DNA: TGTGCCAGCAGTTTAACCCGGACAGGCCACGAGCAGTACTTC

size: NA
V: TRBV4-1
J: TRBJ2-7
D: TRBD2
CDR3: CASSQARTSGSSYEQYF
DNA: TGCGCCAGCAGCCAAGCCAGGACTAGCGGGAGTTCCTACGAGCAGTACTTC

size: NA
V: TRBV6-6
J: TRBJ2-2
D: NA
CDR3: CASSYRDRRAAGELFF
DNA: TGTGCCAGCAGTTACCGGGATCGGAGGGCCGCCGGGGAGCTGTTTTTT

size: NA
V: TRBV5-6
J: TRBJ2-7
D: TRBD1
CDR3: CASSTPGTGTYEQYF
DNA: TGTGCCAGCAGCACCCCCGGGACAGGAACCTACGAGCAGTACTTC

size: NA
V: TRBV28
J: TRBJ2-7
D: TRBD1
CDR3: CASSRQGANYEQYF
DNA: TGTGCCAGCAGTCGACAGGGGGCTAACTACGAGCAGTACTTC

size: NA
V: TRBV10-1
J: TRBJ2-3
D: TRBD2
CDR3: CASSKKVVAGGIADTQYF
DNA: TGCGCCAGCAGTAAAAAAGTAGTAGCGGGAGGTATCGCAGATACGCAGTATTTT

size: once
V: TRBV10-3
J: TRBJ2-7
D: NA
CDR3: CAISLANEQYF
DNA: TGTGCCATCAGTCTCGCGAATGAGCAGTACTTC

size: NA
V: TRBV4-3
J: TRBJ2-1
D: NA
CDR3: CASSQTGTWGSNEQFF
DNA: TGCGCCAGCAGCCAGACCGGGACTTGGGGTTCCAATGAGCAGTTCTTC

size: NA
V: TRBV6-6
J: TRBJ1-1
D: TRBD1
CDR3: CASSYVPGQGYTEAFF
DNA: TGTGCCAGCAGTTACGTCCCGGGACAGGGTTACACTGAAGCTTTCTTT

size: NA
V: TRBV5-4
J: TRBJ2-2
D: TRBD1
CDR3: CASRPYRGDTGELFF
DNA: TGTGCCAGCAGACCCTACAGGGGGGACACCGGGGAGCTGTTTTTT

size: NA
V: TRBV2
J: TRBJ1-5
D: TRBD1
CDR3: CASSEMTGPNQPQHF
DNA: TGTGCCAGCAGTGAGATGACAGGGCCGAATCAGCCCCAGCATTTT

size: NA
V: TRBV9
J: TRBJ2-7
D: NA
CDR3: CASSKRTEDEQYF
DNA: TGTGCCAGCAGCAAGCGGACCGAGGACGAGCAGTACTTC

size: NA
V: TRBV5-8
J: TRBJ1-2
D: TRBD1
CDR3: CASSLARQGHYGYTF
DNA: TGTGCCAGCAGCTTGGCGAGACAGGGACATTATGGCTACACCTTC

size: NA
V: TRBV10-3
J: TRBJ1-2
D: TRBD1
CDR3: CAISAPGQGHYGYTF
DNA: TGTGCCATCAGTGCGCCGGGACAGGGGCACTATGGCTACACCTTC

size: NA
V: TRBV7-9
J: TRBJ1-2
D: NA
CDR3: CASTERDLYGYTF
DNA: TGTGCCAGCACCGAAAGGGACCTCTATGGCTACACCTTC

size: NA
V: TRBV2
J: TRBJ2-7
D: TRBD2
CDR3: CASSYRTSGTNEQYF
DNA: TGTGCCAGCAGCTACAGGACTAGCGGGACGAACGAGCAGTACTTC

size: NA
V: TRBV6-5
J: TRBJ2-1
D: TRBD2
CDR3: CASSFTSGDNEQFF
DNA: TGTGCCAGCAGTTTCACTAGCGGAGACAATGAGCAGTTCTTC

size: NA
V: TRBV19
J: TRBJ2-7
D: TRBD2
CDR3: CASNPSGRADEQYF
DNA: TGTGCCAGTAACCCAAGCGGGAGGGCCGACGAGCAGTACTTC

size: NA
V: TRBV6-1
J: TRBJ1-3
D: TRBD1
CDR3: CASSAGTGSGNTIYF
DNA: TGTGCCAGCAGTGCCGGGACAGGGTCTGGAAACACCATATATTTT

size: NA
V: TRBV28
J: TRBJ2-3
D: NA
CDR3: CASSFPRQLEYF
DNA: TGTGCCAGCAGTTTCCCCAGGCAACTTGAGTATTTT

size: NA
V: TRBV11-3
J: TRBJ2-7
D: NA
CDR3: CASSLSSGGKYF
DNA: TGTGCCAGCAGCTTATCCTCAGGGGGGAAGTACTTC

size: NA
V: TRBV2
J: TRBJ2-7
D: NA
CDR3: CASNRNYEQYF
DNA: TGTGCCAGCAATAGGAACTACGAGCAGTACTTC

size: NA
V: TRBV4-1
J: TRBJ2-2
D: NA
CDR3: CASSQVGGANTGELFF
DNA: TGCGCCAGCAGCCAAGTGGGCGGAGCGAACACCGGGGAGCTGTTTTTT

size: NA
V: TRBV7-9
J: TRBJ2-1
D: NA
CDR3: CASSPILGLGDNEQFF
DNA: TGTGCCAGCAGCCCCATCCTGGGTCTCGGCGACAATGAGCAGTTCTTC

size: NA
V: TRBV5-8
J: TRBJ1-1
D: NA
CDR3: CASSYGLLNTEAFF
DNA: TGTGCCAGCAGCTATGGGCTATTGAACACTGAAGCTTTCTTT

size: NA
V: TRBV23-1
J: TRBJ1-3
D: NA
CDR3: CASSQPYGGEGPGNTIYF
DNA: TGCGCCAGCAGTCAGCCCTACGGGGGAGAGGGACCTGGAAACACCATATATTTT

size: NA
V: TRBV30
J: TRBJ2-4
D: TRBD2
CDR3: CAWSPGRLAGAPRAKNIQYF
DNA: TGTGCCTGGAGTCCGGGTAGGCTAGCGGGAGCCCCCCGGGCCAAAAACATTCAGTACTTC

size: NA
V: TRBV7-2
J: TRBJ2-2
D: TRBD1
CDR3: CASSGAPRQGNRELFF
DNA: TGTGCCAGCAGCGGAGCCCCCAGACAGGGGAACAGGGAGCTGTTTTTT

size: NA
V: TRBV7-9
J: TRBJ2-7
D: NA
CDR3: CASSLQGYGPYEQYF
DNA: TGTGCCAGCAGCTTGCAGGGGTACGGACCCTACGAGCAGTACTTC

size: NA
V: TRBV14
J: TRBJ2-3
D: TRBD2
CDR3: CASSQEPLAEGTDTQYF
DNA: TGTGCCAGCAGCCAAGAACCCCTAGCGGAGGGCACAGATACGCAGTATTTT

size: NA
V: TRBV7-2
J: TRBJ2-7
D: NA
CDR3: CASSVSSGPYYEQYF
DNA: TGTGCCAGCAGCGTGAGCTCAGGGCCTTATTACGAGCAGTACTTC

size: NA
V: TRBV15
J: TRBJ1-5
D: NA
CDR3: CATSREGNNQPQHF
DNA: TGTGCCACCAGCAGAGAAGGGAACAATCAGCCCCAGCATTTT

size: NA
V: TRBV4-2
J: TRBJ2-1
D: NA
CDR3: CASSPHWDWAGTPTPNEQFF
DNA: TGTGCCAGCAGCCCCCATTGGGATTGGGCGGGGACACCGACTCCCAATGAGCAGTTCTTC

size: NA
V: TRBV6-6
J: TRBJ1-1
D: NA
CDR3: CASSPRVNTEAFF
DNA: TGTGCCAGCAGTCCCAGGGTAAACACTGAAGCTTTCTTT

size: NA
V: TRBV7-8
J: TRBJ1-1
D: NA
CDR3: CASSSFVSEAFF
DNA: TGTGCCAGCAGCTCTTTCGTGTCTGAAGCTTTCTTT

size: NA
V: TRBV19
J: TRBJ1-5
D: NA
CDR3: CASTKIGDLNQPQHF
DNA: TGTGCCAGTACCAAAATAGGGGACCTTAATCAGCCCCAGCATTTT

size: NA
V: TRBV19
J: TRBJ2-2
D: NA
CDR3: CASNTVGNTGELFF
DNA: TGTGCCAGTAACACGGTCGGGAACACCGGGGAGCTGTTTTTT